This T cell receptor beta chain originates from a study of cytomegalovirus exposure and HLA in healthy donors. Study results and caveats: With further analysis later on, most CMV-associated TCR beta chains appeared HLA-restricted. The study reported that TCR beta sequences accurately predicted HLA-A and HLA-B alleles in most subjects. Productive status was seen about 87% or about 30% of the time for most TCR beta V segments in an earlier analysis.

This clone was detected a few times. Its antigen is unidentified. CDR1 is MGHRA, CDR2 YSYEKL, per germline. The germline V and J ends were trimmed by 0 bases and 10 bases, with 12 bases remaining between them. CDR3 length equals 13 residues. It was with 60 Vbeta and 13 Jbeta primers that the PCR ran. Authors' analysis steps: As a later analysis found, there were 80 million or so unique TCR beta chains, of which roughly 11 million were shared. TCRdb's table, derived via immunoSEQ multiplex PCR, lists solely in-frame clones and lacks some. Clone size and the V and J calls come from that table; the DNA yielded D and trimming. The sample consists of a few hundred thousand clones, roughly 89% of them appearing once.

Material for sequencing was PBMCs. V and J are TRBV4-1 and TRBJ1-1, with unresolved D. This sequence was found in a woman aged 18-29 years in good health and CMV-seronegative. The CDR3 nucleotides read TGCGCCAGCAGCCAAGATAACGACTTTGGAGCTTTCTTT. Translation gives CASSQDNDFGAFF.